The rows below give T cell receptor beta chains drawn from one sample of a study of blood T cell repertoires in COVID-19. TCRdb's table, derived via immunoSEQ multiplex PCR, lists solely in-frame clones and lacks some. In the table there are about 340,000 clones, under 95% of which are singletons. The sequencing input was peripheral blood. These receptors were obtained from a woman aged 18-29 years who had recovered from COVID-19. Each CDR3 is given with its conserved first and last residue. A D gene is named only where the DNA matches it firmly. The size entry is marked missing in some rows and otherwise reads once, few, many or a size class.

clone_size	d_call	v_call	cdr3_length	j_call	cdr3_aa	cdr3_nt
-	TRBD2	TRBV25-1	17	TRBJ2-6	CATSAGGASAGANVLTF	TGTGCCACTTCGGCGGGGGGGGCGTCGGCTGGGGCCAACGTCCTGACTTTC
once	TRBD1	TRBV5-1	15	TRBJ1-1	CASSHRDRVNTEAFF	TGCGCCAGCAGCCACCGGGACAGGGTGAACACTGAAGCTTTCTTT
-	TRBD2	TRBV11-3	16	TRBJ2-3	CASSLVFSGNTDTQYF	TGTGCCAGCAGCTTAGTTTTTAGCGGGAACACAGATACGCAGTATTTT
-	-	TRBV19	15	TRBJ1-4	CASSINPFGNEKLFF	TGTGCCAGTAGTATTAATCCCTTCGGTAATGAAAAACTGTTTTTT
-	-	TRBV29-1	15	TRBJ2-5	CSVALRQVRGETQYF	TGCAGCGTTGCCCTAAGGCAGGTCAGGGGAGAGACCCAGTACTTC
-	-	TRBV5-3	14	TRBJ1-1	CARSGNRENTEAFF	TGTGCCAGAAGCGGAAACAGGGAGAACACTGAAGCTTTCTTT
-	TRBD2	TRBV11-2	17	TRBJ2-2	CASSLAPSGGFTGELFF	TGTGCCAGCAGCTTAGCGCCTAGCGGAGGGTTCACCGGGGAGCTGTTTTTT
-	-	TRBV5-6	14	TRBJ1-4	CASSLRVTNEKLFF	TGTGCCAGCAGCTTGAGAGTGACTAATGAAAAACTGTTTTTT
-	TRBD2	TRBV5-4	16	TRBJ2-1	CASSLAGTSGFNEQFF	TGTGCCAGCAGCTTGGCGGGGACTAGCGGGTTCAATGAGCAGTTCTTC
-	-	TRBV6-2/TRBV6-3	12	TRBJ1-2	CASSTSRVGYTF	TGTGCCAGCAGTACCAGCAGGGTCGGCTACACCTTC
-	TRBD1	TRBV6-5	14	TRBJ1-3	CASTTDRAGNTIYF	TGTGCCAGCACCACCGACAGGGCTGGAAACACCATATATTTT
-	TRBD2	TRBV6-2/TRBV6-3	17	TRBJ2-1	CASCPLLAGLSYNEQFF	TGTGCCAGCTGCCCGTTATTAGCGGGCCTCTCCTACAATGAGCAGTTCTTC
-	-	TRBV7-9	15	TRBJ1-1	CASSYPGQLNTEAFF	TGTGCCAGCAGCTACCCAGGACAGTTGAACACTGAAGCTTTCTTT
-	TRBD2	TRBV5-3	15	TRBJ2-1	CARSLGLAGINEQFF	TGTGCCAGAAGCTTGGGACTAGCGGGGATCAATGAGCAGTTCTTC
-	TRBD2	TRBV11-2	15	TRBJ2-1	CASSSLRESYNEQFF	TGTGCCAGCAGCTCCTTGCGGGAGTCCTACAATGAGCAGTTCTTC
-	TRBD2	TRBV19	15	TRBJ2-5	CASTFSGSPGETQYF	TGTGCCAGTACCTTTAGCGGGAGCCCGGGGGAGACCCAGTACTTC
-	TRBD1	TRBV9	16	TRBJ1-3	CASSLGQGNSGNTIYF	TGTGCCAGCAGCTTGGGACAGGGTAACTCTGGAAACACCATATATTTT
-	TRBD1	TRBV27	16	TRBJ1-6	CASSFLPGQGNSPLHF	TGTGCCAGCAGTTTTCTCCCGGGACAGGGTAATTCACCCCTCCACTTT
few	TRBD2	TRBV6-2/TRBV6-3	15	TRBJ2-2	CASSVTGEGTGELFF	TGTGCCAGCAGTGTTACGGGGGAGGGCACCGGGGAGCTGTTTTTT
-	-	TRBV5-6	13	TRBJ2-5	CASSLGGGETQYF	TGTGCCAGCAGCTTGGGAGGGGGAGAGACCCAGTACTTC
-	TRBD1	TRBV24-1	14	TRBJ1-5	CATSDPTGDQPQHF	TGTGCCACCAGTGACCCGACAGGGGATCAGCCCCAGCATTTT
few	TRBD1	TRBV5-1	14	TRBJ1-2	CASSFDTGASGYTF	TGCGCCAGCAGCTTCGACACAGGGGCCTCTGGCTACACCTTC
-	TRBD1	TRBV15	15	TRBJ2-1	CATSRSGTGIYEQFF	TGTGCCACCAGCAGATCCGGGACAGGGATATATGAGCAGTTCTTC
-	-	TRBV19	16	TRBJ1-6	CASSIAEDRYNSPLHF	TGTGCCAGTAGTATTGCCGAGGACAGATATAATTCACCCCTCCACTTT